Listed below are T cell receptor beta chains from one sample, sequenced in a study of blood T cell repertoires in COVID-19. Measured with immunoSEQ multiplex PCR; TCRdb has only the in-frame clones, and not every one. The sample includes more than 250,000 clones, approximately 78% of them seen just once. Material for sequencing was PBMCs or T cells enriched from blood (not recorded which). These receptor sequences come from a man aged 35 to 55 who had been exposed to COVID-19. Each CDR3 is given with its conserved first and last residue. A D gene is named only where the DNA matches it firmly. The size of a clone is reported for some rows only, either as once, few or many, or as a class for expanded clones.

abundance	v_gene	d_gene	j_gene	CDR3aa	CDR3nt
NA	TRBV6-5	NA	TRBJ1-2	CASRKDYYGYTF	TGTGCCAGCCGCAAGGACTACTATGGCTACACCTTC
NA	TRBV10-2	NA	TRBJ2-3	CASSAGADTQYF	TGCGCCAGCAGCGCAGGCGCAGATACGCAGTATTTT
few	TRBV5-1	TRBD1	TRBJ2-1	CASSPTGGYEQFF	TGCGCCAGCAGCCCGACAGGGGGCTATGAGCAGTTCTTC
NA	TRBV5-6	NA	TRBJ2-1	CASSHTRRLAFYEQFF	TGTGCCAGCAGCCACACTCGACGGCTAGCTTTCTATGAGCAGTTCTTC
NA	TRBV29-1	TRBD1	TRBJ2-2	CSPGPVGQAYTGELFF	TGCAGCCCCGGCCCGGTCGGACAGGCGTACACCGGGGAGCTGTTTTTT
NA	TRBV27	TRBD2	TRBJ2-1	CASRQDTGGPREQFF	TGTGCCAGCAGACAAGATACGGGAGGGCCGCGTGAGCAGTTCTTC
NA	TRBV7-9	TRBD2	TRBJ2-1	CASSLDTSGRWEQFF	TGTGCCAGCAGCTTAGATACTAGCGGGAGGTGGGAGCAGTTCTTC
NA	TRBV30	NA	TRBJ1-2	CAWSVGGRGYTF	TGTGCCTGGAGTGTGGGGGGGAGAGGCTACACCTTC
NA	TRBV6-2/TRBV6-3	NA	TRBJ2-7	CASSQWTVLSYEQYF	TGTGCCAGCAGCCAGTGGACAGTTCTCTCTTACGAGCAGTACTTC
NA	TRBV7-3	TRBD1	TRBJ2-5	CASSLTPTGMETQYF	TGTGCCAGCAGCTTAACTCCGACAGGGATGGAGACCCAGTACTTC
NA	TRBV6-5	NA	TRBJ2-3	CASQPNRDTQYF	TGTGCCAGTCAGCCAAACAGGGATACGCAGTATTTT
NA	TRBV4-1	NA	TRBJ1-2	CASSQGAGRYGYTF	TGCGCCAGCAGCCAAGGAGCAGGGCGATATGGCTACACCTTC
NA	TRBV5-4	NA	TRBJ2-2	CASSFRDTGELFF	TGTGCCAGCAGCTTTCGGGACACCGGGGAGCTGTTTTTT
few	TRBV5-6	NA	TRBJ1-1	CASSSSREAFF	TGTGCCAGCAGTTCATCCAGGGAAGCTTTCTTT
NA	TRBV25-1	NA	TRBJ2-1	CASSEYFGDVEQFF	TGTGCCAGCAGTGAATACTTCGGGGATGTAGAGCAGTTCTTC
NA	TRBV12-2	NA	TRBJ1-5	CAKTRRFPQPQHF	TGTGCGAAGACCAGGCGTTTCCCTCAGCCCCAGCATTTT
once	TRBV9	TRBD2	TRBJ2-3	CASTSGYTDTQYF	TGTGCCAGTACTAGCGGGTACACAGATACGCAGTATTTT
NA	TRBV9	NA	TRBJ2-1	CASSALRTDNEQFF	TGTGCCAGCAGCGCCCTACGGACAGACAATGAGCAGTTCTTC
NA	TRBV7-9	NA	TRBJ2-1	CASSPGWGLAVLLGEQFF	TGTGCCAGCAGCCCCGGGTGGGGGCTAGCGGTACTCCTGGGAGAGCAGTTCTTC
NA	TRBV20-1	NA	TRBJ2-1	CSAGQYNEQFF	TGCAGTGCTGGACAGTACAATGAGCAGTTCTTC
few	TRBV4-1	NA	TRBJ1-3	CASSQVGGGRGNTIYF	TGCGCCAGCAGCCAAGTAGGGGGGGGCCGTGGAAACACCATATATTTT
NA	TRBV9	TRBD2	TRBJ2-1	CASSPGGVAAGHEQFF	TGTGCCAGCAGCCCTGGGGGGGTAGCGGCTGGCCATGAGCAGTTCTTC
NA	TRBV28	TRBD1	TRBJ1-1	CASSLGDRVNTEAFF	TGTGCCAGCAGTTTAGGGGACAGGGTGAACACTGAAGCTTTCTTT
NA	TRBV11-2	NA	TRBJ1-4	CASSFFDTGLTEKLFF	TGTGCCAGCAGCTTTTTTGATACAGGGCTTACTGAAAAACTGTTTTTT